The clone carrying this TCR delta chain was seen only a few times. Its antigen remains unidentified. The entry originates in a study of Vδ1+ human thymocytes. Study-wide points: Thymic TRG and TRD repertoires appeared highly polyclonal.

Extracted RNA was reverse transcribed into cDNA. CDR3 amplicons came from multiplex PCR with pooled V-gene forward and constant-region reverse primers. TCRdb called clones anew from the multiplex PCR reads with CATT. The sample includes about 55,000 delta-chain clones, less than 20% of them seen just once. CDR1 and CDR2 from the germline V gene are TSWWSYY and QGS. CDR3 length: 24 residues. V was trimmed by 2 bases and J by 0 bases, leaving 37 bases between them. Vdelta1+ thymocyte sorts reached between roughly 98% and 99.6% purity. The TCR originated in a boy younger than two who had congenital heart surgery. The chain couples TRDV1 to TRDJ1; tentative D call: TRDD2 (8 bases). Sequencing was done on a sample of Vdelta1+ gamma-delta thymocytes from the thymus. Stated subset: FACS-sorted CD3+ TCRalphabeta- TCRVdelta1+ TCRVdelta2- thymocytes. In DNA form, the CDR3 reads TGTGCTCTTGGGGAATCGGCCTTCCTATCTAACTGGGGACAGAAGGGGTTGTACACCGATAAACTCATCTTT. This translates into CALGESAFLSNWGQKGLYTDKLIF.